This T cell receptor (beta chain) came from a study of regulatory T cells in long-lasting Graves disease. Findings and caveats of the study: The study found TRBV28, TRBJ1-2 and TRBJ2-5 favored in persistent disease.

The CDR3 sequence is 12 residues long. Trimming removed 7 bases at V and 10 bases at J, with 14 bases between. From germline, CDR1 is SNHLY and CDR2 FYNNEI. Time point denoted: newly diagnosed GD, antithyroid drugs for less than 3 months. After RNA was extracted from PBMCs, the TCR library was made from it. Those enrolled as patients came out of an endocrinology department in Xi'an, China. Staff drew approximately 10 milliliters of peripheral blood into EDTA tubes. Building of the TCR beta libraries involved iRepertoire HTBI primers and Arm-PCR of CDR3 regions. TCRdb re-called the multiplex PCR reads through MiXCR, storing one row per CDR3 protein. The sample has roughly 610,000 distinct CDR3 sequences, about 16% seen once. This clonotype was picked up a small number of times. Its target is not known. These data were also filed under a second study, of T cells in Graves' hyperthyroidism and ophthalmopathy.

The source material was peripheral blood mononuclear cells (PBMCs), sampled at new diagnosis, from a patient treated with antithyroid drugs. The chain recombines TRBV2 with TRBJ2-1, with D possibly TRBD2 on 5 matching bases. This TCR was recovered from a man aged 18 to 30 with Graves disease. CDR3 sequence: CASTQGRGEQFF. As DNA, the CDR3 is TGTGCCAGCACCCAAGGGAGAGGGGAGCAGTTCTTC. The entire variable domain, with the rest obtained from reference TRBV2 and TRBJ2-1, is as follows: EPEVTQTPSHQVTQMGQEVILRCVPISNHLYFYWYRQILGQKVEFLVSFYNNEISEKSEIFDDQFSVERPDGSNFTLKIRSTKLEDSAMYFCASTQGRGEQFFGPGTRLTVL.